Listed below are T cell receptor beta chains from one sample, sequenced in a study of T-cell memory formation after mild COVID-19. TCRdb re-called the 5' RACE reads through MiXCR, storing one row per CDR3 protein. Of more than 400,000 distinct CDR3 sequences listed, 18% are singletons. Sequencing was done on a sample of PBMCs or a T cell subset sorted from them (not recorded which). The origin of the receptors is an adult woman who had mild COVID-19 (a few samples of this study predate the infection). Cell type and time point are not known. Both conserved end residues are part of each CDR3. Each record gives: J gene, V gene, CDR3 protein.

TRBJ2-3 TRBV29-1 CSVALAGARRDTQYF
TRBJ2-5 TRBV15 CATSRGGEETQYF
TRBJ2-2 TRBV7-9 CASSLGTQGGELFF
TRBJ1-1 TRBV20-1 CSARLITEAFF
TRBJ2-1 TRBV7-9 CASSDKYNEQFF
TRBJ2-1 TRBV11-1 CASSLGGGRRHEQFF
TRBJ2-6 TRBV23-1 CASSQLGREPGANVLTF
TRBJ2-1 TRBV12-3/TRBV12-4 CASSPTDRGGDNEQFF
TRBJ1-3 TRBV24-1 CATSDAEETGNTIYF
TRBJ2-5 TRBV5-1 CASSLDSGVGETQYF
TRBJ2-6 TRBV5-1 CASMDGRPGANVLTF
TRBJ2-1 TRBV20-1 CSARKGLSGNEQFF
TRBJ1-5 TRBV7-2 CASSKQGVQPQHF
TRBJ2-1 TRBV4-2 CASSPGLRSYNEQFF
TRBJ1-5 TRBV20-1 CSARVGHSNQPQHF
TRBJ1-5 TRBV20-1 CSARAQVTPAQHF
TRBJ2-1 TRBV10-3 CAISEVDEQFF
TRBJ2-1 TRBV7-2 CASSSDRSSYNEQFF
TRBJ2-7 TRBV7-2 CASSSDIGTLSYEQYF
TRBJ1-6 TRBV20-1 CSAFPGGSSPLHF
TRBJ2-7 TRBV20-1 CSARSGSGRGWSSYEQYF
TRBJ2-2 TRBV4-1 CASSQPGQNTGELFF
TRBJ1-2 TRBV30 CAWNRGHGYTF
TRBJ2-7 TRBV5-1 CASSLLPTGTGISYEQYF
TRBJ1-1 TRBV12-3/TRBV12-4 CASSFYTYTEAFF
TRBJ2-6 TRBV14 CASRLRQGGTNVLTF
TRBJ2-3 TRBV5-4 CASSKGLAGGPWVDTQYF
TRBJ1-2 TRBV12-3/TRBV12-4 CASSTGRGFYGYTF
TRBJ1-1 TRBV18 CASSPISEVGAFF
TRBJ1-1 TRBV29-1 CSVVRQGQGQTEAFF
TRBJ2-5 TRBV7-3 CASSASGGPQETQYF
TRBJ1-6 TRBV6-5 CASGSGYRGRSPLHF
TRBJ1-1 TRBV3-1 CASSQERSSEAFF
TRBJ2-1 TRBV19 CASTVSGRVNNEQFF
TRBJ2-3 TRBV5-1 CASNKSGTKTDTQYF
TRBJ1-2 TRBV19 CASNVGRAYGYTF
TRBJ1-5 TRBV30 CAWSPLSLNQPQHF
TRBJ1-1 TRBV5-8 CASSRSGAEVNTEAFF
TRBJ2-7 TRBV25-1 CASSITIGGQYF
TRBJ2-5 TRBV20-1 CSARGLAGGQETQYF
TRBJ2-7 TRBV5-1 CASSLFSRFYEQYF
TRBJ1-6 TRBV5-1 CASSFGQSHPNSPLHF
TRBJ2-1 TRBV29-1 CSVESRGRANEQFF
TRBJ2-2 TRBV4-2 CASSPSGGNRPGELFF
TRBJ2-7 TRBV10-3 CAIGKVSYEQYF
TRBJ2-3 TRBV27 CASSNPGLAGSPDTQYF
TRBJ2-7 TRBV5-5 CASSLGGGLYEQYF
TRBJ2-7 TRBV3-1 CASSQGSGTGDYEQYF